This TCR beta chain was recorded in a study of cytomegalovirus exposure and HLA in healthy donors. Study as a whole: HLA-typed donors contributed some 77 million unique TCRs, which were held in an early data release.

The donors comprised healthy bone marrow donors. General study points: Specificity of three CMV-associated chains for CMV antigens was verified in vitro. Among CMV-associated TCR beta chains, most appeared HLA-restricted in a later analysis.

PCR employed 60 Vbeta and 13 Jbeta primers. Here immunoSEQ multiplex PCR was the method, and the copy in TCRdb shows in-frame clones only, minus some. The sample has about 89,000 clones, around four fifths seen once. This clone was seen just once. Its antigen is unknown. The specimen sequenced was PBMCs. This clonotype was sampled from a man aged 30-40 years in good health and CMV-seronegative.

This CDR3 reads CASRRTDRNQPQHF. CDR3 DNA: TGTGCCAGCAGGAGGACAGATCGCAATCAGCCCCAGCATTTT. The chain employs TRBV2 and TRBJ1-5, with a weak D call TRBD1 (6 bases). Germline-derived CDR1 and CDR2 are SNHLY and FYNNEI. Trimming pared 6 bases from V and 2 bases from J, leaving 11 bases between. The CDR3 covers 14 residues. Complete variable domain (other parts from reference TRBV2 and TRBJ1-5): EPEVTQTPSHQVTQMGQEVILRCVPISNHLYFYWYRQILGQKVEFLVSFYNNEISEKSEIFDDQFSVERPDGSNFTLKIRSTKLEDSAMYFCASRRTDRNQPQHFGDGTRLSIL.